This T cell receptor (beta chain) is drawn from a study of T cells in Graves' hyperthyroidism and ophthalmopathy. Germline CDR1 and CDR2: SGHNT and YYREEE (reference sequence). The CDR3 is 12 residues long. The V end was cut by 1 base, the J end by 6 bases, with 8 bases between. This clonotype was seen only a few times. As yet, its antigen is unknown. Study-level points and caveats: Ophthalmopathy was separated from stable hyperthyroidism by a 13 V-J model. Clonotypes that were expanded in thyroid above 0.001 mostly appeared in blood too.

A patient was excluded if there was uncontrolled infection, other autoimmune disease, pregnancy or lactation. Template material for amplifying TCR beta CDR3 regions consisted of RNA transcripts. When the TCR CDR3 underwent first-round RT-PCR, the HTBI primer set was used. MiXCR, run by TCRdb on the multiplex PCR reads, gives a single entry per CDR3 protein. The sample yields about 350,000 distinct CDR3 sequences, about a sixth seen once. Sequencing was performed on blood. This sequence joins TRBV5-4 and TRBJ2-7; D not resolved. The receptor was derived from a woman aged 30 to 39 with Graves' hyperthyroidism that later progressed to Graves' ophthalmopathy. In nucleotides, the CDR3 is TGTGCCAGCAGCTTGCCCTCCGCCGAGCAGTACTTC. The encoded protein is CASSLPSAEQYF.